This passage covers 9 T cell receptor beta chains from one sample sequenced in a study of tumor-infiltrating lymphocytes in oesophageal squamous cell carcinoma. MiXCR was run by TCRdb on the PCR reads, yielding one entry per CDR3 protein. Among about 10,000 distinct CDR3 sequences listed, over 55% were seen once. The sample taken for sequencing was esophageal tumor tissue. These receptors were collected from a female donor with esophageal squamous cell carcinoma.

The chain joins TRBV28 to TRBJ2-3; D call uncertain. The germline V and J ends were trimmed by 5 bases and 4 bases, with 4 bases remaining between them. The V gene's germline CDR1 is MDHEN and CDR2 SYDVKM. The CDR3 is 11 amino acids. The CDR3 DNA reads as TGTGCCAGCAGTCATTCAGATACGCAGTATTTT. It translates to CASSHSDTQYF.

This clonotype ranks as large. The J gene is TRBJ2-1, the V gene TRBV9, with 7 bases matching TRBD2. CDR1 and CDR2 from the germline V gene are SGDLS and YYNGEE. With V trimmed by 0 bases and J by 8 bases, 2 bases remained unmatched. The CDR3 covers 13 residues. CDR3 loop: CASSVGLAYEQFF. DNA for the CDR3: TGTGCCAGCAGCGTAGGACTAGCCTATGAGCAGTTCTTC.

This chain joins TRBV10-3 and TRBJ2-1; D ambiguous. Germline lookup yields CDR1 ENHRY and CDR2 SYGVKD. The CDR3 contains 12 residues. V was trimmed by 2 bases and J by 8 bases, leaving 7 bases between them. The CDR3 nucleotides read TGTGCCATCAGTGAGGGGGTAGATGAGCAGTTCTTC. As protein: CAISEGVDEQFF.

The sample holds one count of this clonotype. The V and J genes are TRBV7-2 and TRBJ2-5; D uncertain. The V and J ends lost 5 bases and 5 bases respectively, with 15 bases between them. The CDR3 spans 14 residues. Germline V CDR1 and CDR2: SGHTA, FQGNSA. For the CDR3, the DNA is TGTGCCAGCAGCACCGGACCAGTCGGGGAGACCCAGTACTTC. Translated, it gives CASSTGPVGETQYF.

The V gene is TRBV7-9, the J gene TRBJ2-3; a weak D match, TRBD2 (6 bases). V was shortened by 0 bases and J by 2 bases, with 12 bases between the two germline ends. Germline V lookup: CDR1 SEHNR, CDR2 FQNEAQ (reference sequence). The CDR3 extends over 16 amino acids. The CDR3 sequence is CASSLAARGDTDTQYF. In nucleotides, the CDR3 is TGTGCCAGCAGCTTAGCGGCCCGCGGGGACACAGATACGCAGTATTTT.

The chain couples TRBV7-6 to TRBJ2-7; possibly TRBD1 for D (5 bases). Trimming removed 6 bases at V and 6 bases at J, with 12 bases between. Germline CDR1 reads SGHVS; CDR2 reads FNYEAQ. CDR3 length: 12 amino acids. The CDR3 DNA sequence: TGTGCCAGCAGTCTTAGGGGTGCCGAGCAGTACTTC. Translating it yields CASSLRGAEQYF.

This clonotype was observed many times. The J gene is TRBJ2-5, the V gene TRBV12-3 or TRBV12-4, with TRBD1 matching over 9 bases. The J segment lost 2 bases and the V segment lost 4 bases, leaving 8 bases of the junction unmatched. The CDR3 is made up of 16 amino acids. CDR3 protein: CASSWDRAGIQETQYF. The CDR3 DNA reads as TGTGCCAGCAGTTGGGACAGGGCCGGAATTCAAGAGACCCAGTACTTC.

This CDR3 reads CASSPPNGDGQYF. In DNA form, the CDR3 reads TGTGCCAGCAGCCCCCCTAACGGCGATGGGCAGTATTTT. The genes are TRBV3-1 and TRBJ2-3; no definite D call. Per the germline V gene, CDR1 is LGHDT and CDR2 is YNNKEL (reference sequence). Trimming took 4 bases from V and 11 from J, leaving 16 bases between them. The CDR3 is 13 amino acids.

The chain recombines TRBV12-3 or TRBV12-4 with TRBJ2-4; 13 bases agree with TRBD2. The DNA matches TRBJ2-7 better at its end, which makes the J call doubtful. The CDR3 has 14 residues. The CDR3 region has the DNA TGTGCCAGCAGTTGGACTAGCGGGGGCTACGAGCAGTACTTC. It codes for CASSWTSGGYEQYF.